The rows below give T cell receptor beta chains drawn from one sample of a study of Graves' ophthalmopathy and Graves' hyperthyroidism. TCRdb re-called the multiplex PCR reads with MiXCR, one entry per CDR3 protein. The sample consists of approximately 540,000 distinct CDR3 sequences, about two fifths of them appearing once. Sequencing was done on a sample of peripheral blood or thyroid tissue (not recorded which). These TCRs come from an adult man with Graves' hyperthyroidism. Each CDR3 is given with its conserved first and last residue. D genes are given only for firm matches. Part of the rows lack a size; the others show once, few, many or a class for expanded clones.

clone_size	v_call	j_call	d_call	cdr3_aa	cdr3_nt
many	TRBV7-2	TRBJ1-1	.	CASGLATEAFF	TGTGCCAGCGGCTTGGCCACTGAAGCTTTCTTT
many	TRBV20-1	TRBJ1-1	TRBD1	CSADDRGKNTEAFF	TGCAGTGCCGATGACAGGGGCAAGAACACTGAAGCTTTCTTT
many	TRBV20-1	TRBJ2-7	TRBD2	CSARSAGLAPEQYF	TGCAGTGCTAGATCTGCCGGACTAGCGCCCGAGCAGTACTTC
.	TRBV5-1	TRBJ2-7	TRBD1	CASRVTGGSYEQYF	TGCGCCAGCAGGGTGACAGGGGGGTCCTACGAGCAGTACTTC
.	TRBV27	TRBJ1-6	TRBD1	CASSLQGAISPLHF	TGTGCCAGCAGTTTGCAGGGGGCGATTTCACCCCTCCACTTT
.	TRBV7-3	TRBJ1-4	TRBD1	CASSLNPRGLNEKLFF	TGTGCCAGCAGCTTAAATCCCAGGGGGCTCAATGAAAAACTGTTTTTT
many	TRBV20-1	TRBJ2-7	.	CSAKTGSGLYEQYF	TGCAGTGCCAAAACAGGGTCCGGACTCTACGAGCAGTACTTC
many	TRBV5-8	TRBJ1-1	.	CASSLTGWTNTEAFF	TGTGCCAGCAGCTTGACAGGGTGGACGAACACTGAAGCTTTCTTT
many	TRBV29-1	TRBJ2-7	.	CSAEPDKAEQYF	TGCAGCGCTGAACCGGACAAGGCCGAGCAGTACTTC
many	TRBV20-1	TRBJ2-7	TRBD1	CSASTDRGREQYF	TGCAGTGCCTCCACGGACAGGGGGCGCGAGCAGTACTTC
few	TRBV5-4	TRBJ2-2	TRBD2	CASSPGLAGGSGELFF	TGTGCCAGCAGCCCCGGACTAGCGGGGGGTAGCGGGGAGCTGTTTTTT
many	TRBV6-5	TRBJ2-7	TRBD2	CASSYVASGVKHEQYF	TGTGCCAGCAGTTACGTTGCGAGCGGGGTTAAACACGAGCAGTACTTC
few	TRBV27	TRBJ2-2	TRBD1	CASSSDRGELFF	TGTGCCAGCAGTTCGGACAGGGGGGAGCTGTTTTTT
many	TRBV6-5	TRBJ1-6	.	CASRGSALHF	TGTGCCAGCAGGGGCTCGGCCCTCCACTTT
few	TRBV12-3/TRBV12-4	TRBJ1-2	.	CASSQGQLGYTF	TGTGCCAGCAGCCAAGGACAGCTGGGCTACACCTTC